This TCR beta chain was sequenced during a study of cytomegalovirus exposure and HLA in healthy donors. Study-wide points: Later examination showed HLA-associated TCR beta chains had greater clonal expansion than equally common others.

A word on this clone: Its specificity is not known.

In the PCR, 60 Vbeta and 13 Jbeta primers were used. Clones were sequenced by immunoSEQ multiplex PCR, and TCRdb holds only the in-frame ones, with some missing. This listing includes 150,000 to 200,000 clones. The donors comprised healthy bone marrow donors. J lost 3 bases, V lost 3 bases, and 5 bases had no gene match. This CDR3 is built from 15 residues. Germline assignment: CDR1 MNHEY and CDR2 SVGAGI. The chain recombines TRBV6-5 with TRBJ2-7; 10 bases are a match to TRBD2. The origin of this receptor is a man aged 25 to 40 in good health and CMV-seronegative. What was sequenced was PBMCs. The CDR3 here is CASSYLSGGDYEQYF. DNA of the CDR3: TGTGCCAGCAGTTATCTCAGCGGGGGGGACTACGAGCAGTACTTC.